The 3 T cell receptor beta chains below were found in one sample sequenced in a study of control samples from healthy donors and cancer patients. TCRdb keeps only in-frame clones here, not all; method: immunoSEQ multiplex PCR. Of fewer than 500,000 clones in the sample, 75% to 95% were seen once. The sample consisted of PBMCs. The receptor set was obtained from a man aged 35-49 years with head and neck cancer.

The chain uses TRBV28 and TRBJ1-5; maybe TRBD1 (6 bases). Trimming cost V 8 bases and J 7 bases, with 15 bases left between them. Germline V gene data show CDR1 as MDHEN and CDR2 as SYDVKM. The CDR3 is 13 residues long. This chain's CDR3 is CASGKQGRQPQHF. DNA of the CDR3: TGTGCCAGCGGGAAACAGGGCCGCCAGCCCCAGCATTTT.

This chain connects TRBV19 to TRBJ2-5, with D possibly called TRBD1 or TRBD2 (5 bases each). CDR3 size: 14 residues. V lost 1 base and J 5 bases, leaving 11 bases between the germline ends. Germline V gives CDR1 LNHDA, CDR2 SQIVND (reference sequence). CDR3 nucleotide sequence: TGTGCCAGTAGTATAGCGGCAGGGACGGAGACCCAGTACTTC. This encodes CASSIAAGTETQYF.

A few counts support this clone. V and J are TRBV7-9 and TRBJ1-1, with a tentative D call TRBD1 (5 bases). The CDR3 extends over 14 amino acids. Per the germline V gene, CDR1 is SEHNR and CDR2 is FQNEAQ (reference sequence). The V gene lost 4 bases and the J gene lost 7 bases, with 16 bases spanning the gap. DNA for the CDR3: TGTGCCAGCAGCTCCAGGGATAAAGGTGTTGAAGCTTTCTTT. Encoded protein: CASSSRDKGVEAFF.